Listed below are T cell receptor beta chains from one sample, sequenced in a study of blood T cells in healthy people across ages. TCRdb re-called the 5' RACE reads through MiXCR, storing one row per CDR3 protein. The sample lists roughly 1,000,000 distinct CDR3 sequences, 25% occurring once. The sample was also reused in another study, on T cells of mothers and their children.

Input material: blood. All receptors come from a girl aged 2 to 10 in good health. CDR3s include the opening cysteine and the closing phenylalanine or tryptophan. The D gene is left open where the match is weak. Only part of the rows carry a size: once, few, many, or a class if the clone is expanded.

j_call	v_call	clone_size	d_call	cdr3_aa	cdr3_nt
TRBJ1-1	TRBV3-1	NA	NA	CASSPPARGLLPNTEAFF	TGTGCCAGCAGCCCCCCTGCGAGAGGTTTGTTACCTAACACTGAAGCTTTCTTT
TRBJ1-2	TRBV9	NA	NA	CASSVELDFGYTF	TGTGCCAGCAGCGTAGAACTGGATTTTGGCTACACCTTC
TRBJ2-3	TRBV27	NA	TRBD2	CASRQRLAGLTDSQYF	TGTGCCAGCAGACAAAGACTAGCGGGTCTCACAGATTCGCAGTATTTT
TRBJ2-1	TRBV3-1	few	NA	CASSHSDYEQFF	TGTGCCAGCAGCCATTCTGACTATGAGCAGTTCTTC
TRBJ2-3	TRBV7-3	NA	NA	CASSLNFAQSTDTQYF	TGTGCCAGCAGCTTAAATTTCGCCCAAAGCACAGATACGCAGTATTTT
TRBJ1-2	TRBV4-3	few	NA	CASSQDGSYGYTF	TGCGCCAGCAGCCAAGATGGGAGCTATGGCTACACCTTC
TRBJ2-2	TRBV6-6	few	NA	CASSMSGIEVIGELFF	TGTGCCAGCAGTATGTCCGGGATAGAGGTCATCGGGGAGCTGTTTTTT
TRBJ2-1	TRBV4-1	NA	TRBD2	CASSQEGLAETYNEQFF	TGCGCCAGCAGCCAAGAAGGACTAGCGGAAACCTACAATGAGCAGTTCTTC
TRBJ1-2	TRBV13	NA	NA	CASSPVGNDGYTF	TGTGCCAGCAGCCCCGTGGGCAACGATGGCTACACCTTC
TRBJ2-1	TRBV7-2	NA	TRBD2	CASSLRSGDYNEQFF	TGTGCCAGCAGCTTAAGGAGCGGGGATTACAATGAGCAGTTCTTC
TRBJ2-2	TRBV7-6	few	NA	CASSEGLWNTGELFF	TGTGCCAGCAGCGAGGGACTGTGGAACACCGGGGAGCTGTTTTTT
TRBJ1-1	TRBV15	few	NA	CATSPGDGGEAFF	TGTGCCACCAGCCCAGGGGATGGGGGTGAAGCTTTCTTT
TRBJ1-2	TRBV7-2	NA	NA	CASSPVQGAHGYTF	TGTGCCAGCAGCCCAGTACAGGGAGCCCATGGCTACACCTTC
TRBJ2-2	TRBV6-5	few	NA	CASSYLGDGWELFF	TGTGCCAGCAGTTACTTAGGGGATGGTTGGGAGCTGTTTTTT
TRBJ2-3	TRBV12-3/TRBV12-4	NA	NA	CASSPKGLVGQDTQYF	TGTGCCAGCAGTCCCAAGGGCCTAGTGGGGCAAGATACGCAGTATTTT
TRBJ2-3	TRBV12-3/TRBV12-4	once	NA	CASSPLVELGDTQYF	TGTGCCAGCAGCCCCTTGGTAGAGCTCGGAGATACGCAGTATTTT
TRBJ2-3	TRBV28	few	TRBD2	CASSPRLAGEADTQYF	TGTGCCAGCAGTCCCCGACTAGCGGGAGAGGCAGATACGCAGTATTTT
TRBJ2-1	TRBV7-9	NA	TRBD2	CASSWTSGDLHNEQFF	TGTGCCAGCAGTTGGACTAGCGGGGACCTACACAATGAGCAGTTCTTC
TRBJ2-1	TRBV20-1	NA	TRBD1	CSARDTGGPRDEQFF	TGCAGTGCTAGAGATACAGGGGGCCCGCGGGATGAGCAGTTCTTC
TRBJ2-2	TRBV3-1	NA	NA	CASKESGQGITGELFF	TGTGCCAGCAAAGAATCGGGGCAGGGTATTACCGGGGAGCTGTTTTTT
TRBJ1-4	TRBV10-3	NA	NA	CAISPLLDNEKLFF	TGTGCCATCAGTCCACTGCTGGATAATGAAAAACTGTTTTTT
TRBJ2-3	TRBV5-4	few	NA	CASSSEGATSNGDTQYF	TGTGCCAGCAGCTCCGAGGGTGCTACCTCCAACGGAGATACGCAGTATTTT
TRBJ2-3	TRBV5-1	few	NA	CASSLLGFTDTQYF	TGCGCCAGCAGCTTACTAGGTTTCACAGATACGCAGTATTTT
TRBJ1-4	TRBV3-1	NA	NA	CASSQDWDGDEKLFF	TGTGCCAGCAGCCAAGATTGGGACGGGGACGAAAAACTGTTTTTT
TRBJ2-3	TRBV5-6	NA	TRBD1	CASSPGGVVSDTQYF	TGTGCCAGCAGCCCAGGGGGCGTGGTTTCCGATACGCAGTATTTT
TRBJ1-1	TRBV29-1	NA	TRBD1	CSIQGAQAEAFF	TGCAGCATTCAGGGGGCGCAGGCTGAAGCTTTCTTT
TRBJ2-5	TRBV5-1	many	TRBD1	CASSLTGGEETQYF	TGTGCCAGCTCATTGACAGGGGGCGAAGAGACCCAGTACTTC
TRBJ1-5	TRBV27	NA	TRBD1	CASSHRGQPQHF	TGTGCCAGCAGCCACAGGGGTCAGCCCCAGCATTTT
TRBJ2-3	TRBV28	few	NA	CATYSVGLTDTQYF	TGTGCCACGTATAGTGTGGGCCTCACAGATACGCAGTATTTT
TRBJ2-5	TRBV4-3	NA	NA	CASSQDGKGEETQYF	TGCGCCAGCAGCCAAGATGGGAAGGGAGAAGAGACCCAGTACTTC
TRBJ1-4	TRBV12-3/TRBV12-4	NA	TRBD1	CASSFGLQGARGEKLFF	TGTGCCAGCAGTTTTGGCTTACAGGGGGCACGGGGTGAAAAACTGTTTTTT
TRBJ1-1	TRBV28	NA	NA	CASSARQYAKAFF	TGTGCCAGCAGCGCAAGACAGTACGCGAAAGCTTTCTTT
TRBJ1-2	TRBV24-1	few	NA	CATSDPFGMKGYTF	TGTGCCACCAGTGATCCCTTCGGAATGAAAGGCTACACCTTC
TRBJ2-1	TRBV7-2	few	TRBD2	CASSALAIPYNEQFF	TGTGCCAGCAGCGCACTAGCGATCCCCTACAATGAGCAGTTCTTC
TRBJ1-1	TRBV29-1	once	NA	CSPLGGLTEAFF	TGCAGCCCCCTTGGGGGTCTCACTGAAGCTTTCTTT
TRBJ2-7	TRBV7-9	NA	NA	CASTSLESSYEQYF	TGTGCCAGCACTTCGCTGGAGAGTTCCTACGAGCAGTACTTC
TRBJ2-1	TRBV7-9	once	NA	CASSPRTEPKQFF	TGTGCCAGCAGCCCCCGGACAGAGCCTAAGCAGTTCTTC
TRBJ2-3	TRBV29-1	NA	NA	CSVAPGYSDTQYF	TGCAGCGTTGCGCCAGGGTATTCCGATACGCAGTATTTT